The following is a T cell receptor (beta chain) sequence with its context. What it recognizes is unknown. This sample was included in a study of cytomegalovirus exposure and HLA in healthy donors. PCR amplification relied on 60 Vbeta primers (plus 13 Jbeta primers). Assay: immunoSEQ multiplex PCR; the TCRdb copy retains only in-frame clones and omits some. Its table lists around 130,000 clones. Study results and limitations: Relative to the approximately 700-donor mean, N-insertions were reportedly fewer in an Asian-associated ancestry cluster in a later analysis. The study listed 164 cytomegalovirus-associated TCR beta chains.

Unmatched junction bases numbered 6, after V lost 6 bases and J lost 4 bases. The CDR3 extends over 14 amino acids. The germline CDR1 and CDR2 sequences are SGHDT and YYEEEE. Sequencing input: PBMCs. This receptor was identified in a woman aged 40 to 50 in good health and CMV-seronegative. The chain couples TRBV5-6 to TRBJ1-2; TRBD1 agrees at 10 bases. The CDR3 bases are TGTGCCAGCAAGTTGACAGGGGGCAGCTATGGCTACACCTTC. It encodes CASKLTGGSYGYTF.